This T cell receptor beta chain was sequenced in a study of regulatory T cells in long-lasting Graves disease (dated by TCRdb to the early 2020s). For the wider study: Persistent Graves' disease was defined as persistently positive TSH receptor autoantibodies together with antithyroid drug treatment for over 5 years. Peripheral blood TCR sequencing and RNA sequencing compared persistent Graves' disease patients with newly diagnosed Graves' disease patients. The study was registered as a clinical trial and conducted in China. TCR sequencing covered around 13 persistent and approximately 20 newly diagnosed Graves' disease patients, about 35 samples in total. In the clinical cohort, patients with persistent Graves' disease had used antithyroid drugs for an average of roughly ten years.

Read against the paper, the sample's time point label means: persistent/refractory GD, antithyroid drugs over 5 years with positive TRAb. RNA was extracted from PBMCs in TRIzol for both TCR sequencing and RNA sequencing. The diagnosis of Graves' disease was made according to American Thyroid Association guidelines. Patients were recruited from an endocrinology department in Xi'an, China. Each patient gave approximately 9.7 milliliters of peripheral blood, collected in an EDTA anticoagulant tube. Ficoll Paque Plus density gradient separation was used to isolate PBMCs, and no further T cell sorting was done. An Agilent 2100 Bioanalyzer and agarose gel were used to check RNA quality, and a NanoDrop 2000 was used to measure RNA concentration. General study outcomes and caveats: Sequencing and analysis were restricted to the TCR beta chain. Peripheral blood alone was examined, since thyroid tissue, which constituted the primary lesion, could not be accessed. The authors acknowledged the small sample size as a limitation that may reduce accuracy. Persistent disease showed preferential use of TRBV28, TRBJ1-2 and TRBJ2-5, whereas newly diagnosed disease favored TRBV20-1 and TRBJ2-1. Compared with newly diagnosed patients, patients with persistent Graves' disease had lower TCR Shannon entropy and fewer highly expanded clones, which suggests clonal expansion. Patients with persistent disease shared more public clonotypes (about 3,000) than newly diagnosed patients did (about 970).

Notes on this clonotype: Its antigen is currently not known. The record has no base qualities; no much larger clone is one base away.

CDR1 LNHNV and CDR2 YYDKDF were looked up in the germline V gene (reference sequence). There are 16 amino acids in the CDR3, from cysteine to phenylalanine inclusive. Just the 48-base CDR3 DNA is kept, in frame starting at base 1. V drops 3 bases and J drops 4 bases, leaving 18 bases in between. Libraries came from multiplex PCR. The sequencing machine was an Illumina HiSeq 4000. CDR3 regions were amplified by Arm-PCR with iRepertoire HTBI primers to construct TCR beta libraries. PCR products were gel purified before sequencing. The paper's processing steps were these. A total of around 59 TRBV and 14 TRBJ segments were identified across samples and were used for gene usage analysis of CDR3 amino acid clonotypes. COPE and FqMerger were used to merge filtered high-quality paired reads into contigs. Contigs were aligned with BLAST to IMGT TRBV, TRBD and TRBJ reference genes, and CDR3 was defined per IMGT. Highly expanded clones were defined as clonotypes with a frequency above 0.1%. Repertoire diversity was measured by Shannon entropy, and V-J evenness by the Gini coefficient. Clonotypes shared by more than one individual were considered public. Clones were called with MiXCR by TCRdb after fastp trimmed the public reads at Q25, and only in-frame beta chains were retained. Duplicate CDR3 protein sequences are folded into a single record with the most common DNA and genes. Here the V and J calls rest on TCRdb's processing, not on the authors' analysis. For this sample the table gives fewer than 400,000 distinct CDR3 sequences, of which 20% were detected only once. The ten largest clones take up 29% of the sample.

The clonotype originates from a female donor with Graves disease. Material: peripheral blood mononuclear cells (PBMCs), obtained when the disease was refractory, from a patient treated with antithyroid drugs. This chain joins TRBV15 to TRBJ2-5; the D call could be TRBD1 or TRBD2, with each sharing 6 bases. The encoded CDR3 is CATSSATGGMRETQYF. The DNA sequence is as follows: TGTGCCACCAGCAGCGCGACAGGAGGGATGAGAGAGACCCAGTACTTC.